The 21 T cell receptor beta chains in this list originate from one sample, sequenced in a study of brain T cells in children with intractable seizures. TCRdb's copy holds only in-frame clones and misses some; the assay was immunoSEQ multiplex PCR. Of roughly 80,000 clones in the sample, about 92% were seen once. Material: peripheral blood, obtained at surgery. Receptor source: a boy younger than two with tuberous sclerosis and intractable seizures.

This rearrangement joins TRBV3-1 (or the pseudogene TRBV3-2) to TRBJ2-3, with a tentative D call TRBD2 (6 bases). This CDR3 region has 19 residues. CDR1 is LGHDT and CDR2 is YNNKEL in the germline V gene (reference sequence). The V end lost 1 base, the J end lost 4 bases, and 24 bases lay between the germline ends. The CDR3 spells CASSQGFVRQGGSADTQYF. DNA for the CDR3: TGTGCCAGCAGCCAAGGTTTCGTACGGCAGGGAGGTAGTGCAGATACGCAGTATTTT.

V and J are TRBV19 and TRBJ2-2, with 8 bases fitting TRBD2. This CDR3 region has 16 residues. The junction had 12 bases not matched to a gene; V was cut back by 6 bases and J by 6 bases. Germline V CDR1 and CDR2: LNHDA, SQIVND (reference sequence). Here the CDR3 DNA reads TGTGCCAGTAGACAATGGAGCGGGAGCTTCCCCGGGGAGCTGTTTTTT. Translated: CASRQWSGSFPGELFF.

In nucleotides, the CDR3 is TGTGCCAGTAGTATAACAGGGCCCAATGAGCAGTTCTTC. Protein: CASSITGPNEQFF. The chain links TRBV19 to TRBJ2-1; possibly TRBD1 for D (6 bases). The CDR3 is made up of 13 amino acids. Per the germline V gene, CDR1 is LNHDA and CDR2 is SQIVND (reference sequence). The V end lost 2 bases, the J end lost 6 bases, and 8 bases lay between the germline ends.

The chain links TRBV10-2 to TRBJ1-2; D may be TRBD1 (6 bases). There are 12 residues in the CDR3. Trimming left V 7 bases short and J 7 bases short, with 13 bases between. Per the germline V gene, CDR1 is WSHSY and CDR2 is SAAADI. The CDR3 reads CASNAGEAGYTF. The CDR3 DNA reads TGCGCCAGCAATGCAGGGGAGGCTGGCTACACCTTC.

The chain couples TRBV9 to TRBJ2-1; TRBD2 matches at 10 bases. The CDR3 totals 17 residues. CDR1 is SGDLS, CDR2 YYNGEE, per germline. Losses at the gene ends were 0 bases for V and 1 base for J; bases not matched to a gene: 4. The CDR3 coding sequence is TGTGCCAGCAGCGTAGGGTATAGCGGGGGGTCCTACAATGAGCAGTTCTTC. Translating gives CASSVGYSGGSYNEQFF. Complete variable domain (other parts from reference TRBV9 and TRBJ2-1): DSGVTQTPKHLITATGQRVTLRCSPRSGDLSVYWYQQSLDQGLQFLIQYYNGEERAKGNILERFSAQQFPDLHSELNLSSLELGDSALYFCASSVGYSGGSYNEQFFGPGTRLTVL.

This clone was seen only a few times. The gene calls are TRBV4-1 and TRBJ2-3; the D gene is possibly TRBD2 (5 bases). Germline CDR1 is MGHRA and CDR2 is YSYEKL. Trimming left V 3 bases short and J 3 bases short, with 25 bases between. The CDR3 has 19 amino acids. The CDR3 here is CASSHPWRQTPHETDTQYF. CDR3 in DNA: TGCGCCAGCAGCCATCCTTGGAGGCAGACTCCCCATGAGACAGATACGCAGTATTTT.

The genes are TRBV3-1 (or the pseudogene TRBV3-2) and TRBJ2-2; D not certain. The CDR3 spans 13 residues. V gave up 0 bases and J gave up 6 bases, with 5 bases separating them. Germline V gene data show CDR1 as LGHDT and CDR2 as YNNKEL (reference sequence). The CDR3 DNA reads TGTGCCAGCAGCCAAGACGGCCCCGGGGAGCTGTTTTTT. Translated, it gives CASSQDGPGELFF.

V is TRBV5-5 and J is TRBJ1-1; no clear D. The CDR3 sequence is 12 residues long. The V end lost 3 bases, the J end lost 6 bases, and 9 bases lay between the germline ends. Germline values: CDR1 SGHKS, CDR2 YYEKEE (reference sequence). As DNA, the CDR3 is TGTGCCAGCAGCTCGCCCGGCGCTGAAGCTTTCTTT. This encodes CASSSPGAEAFF.

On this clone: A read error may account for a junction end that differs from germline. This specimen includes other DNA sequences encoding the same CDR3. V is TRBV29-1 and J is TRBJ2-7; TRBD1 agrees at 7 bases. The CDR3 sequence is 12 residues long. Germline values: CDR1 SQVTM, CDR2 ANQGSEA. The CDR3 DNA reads TGTAGCGTTAGGACAGGCTCCTACGAGCAGTACTTC. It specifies CSVRTGSYEQYF.

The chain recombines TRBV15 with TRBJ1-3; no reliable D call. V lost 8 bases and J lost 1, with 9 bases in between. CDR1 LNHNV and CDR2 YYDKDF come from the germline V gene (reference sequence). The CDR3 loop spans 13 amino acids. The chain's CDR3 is CATGQESGNTIYF. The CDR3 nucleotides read TGTGCCACCGGCCAGGAGTCTGGAAACACCATATATTTT.

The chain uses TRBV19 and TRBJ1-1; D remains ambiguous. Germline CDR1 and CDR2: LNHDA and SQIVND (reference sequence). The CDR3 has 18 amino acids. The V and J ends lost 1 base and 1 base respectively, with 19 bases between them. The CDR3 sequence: CASSIGWQGSRWNTEAFF. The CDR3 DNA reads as TGTGCCAGTAGTATAGGATGGCAAGGCAGCCGATGGAACACTGAAGCTTTCTTT.

The CDR3 bases are TGTGCCAGCAGCCTACAAACATGGACAGGGAGGGACCAAGAGACCCAGTACTTC. Amino acid sequence: CASSLQTWTGRDQETQYF. The chain links TRBV7-9 to TRBJ2-5, with D possibly TRBD1 on 8 matching bases. Trimming took off 5 bases at V and 0 bases at J, with 22 bases between the two ends. This CDR3 is 18 amino acids long. Germline loops: CDR1 SEHNR, CDR2 FQNEAQ (reference sequence).

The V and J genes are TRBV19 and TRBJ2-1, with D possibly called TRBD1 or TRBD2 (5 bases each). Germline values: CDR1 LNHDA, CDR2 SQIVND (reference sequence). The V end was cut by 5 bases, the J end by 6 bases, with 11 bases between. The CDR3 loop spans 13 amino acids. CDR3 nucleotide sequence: TGTGCCAGTAGTCGCAGGGCGGGCAATGAGCAGTTCTTC. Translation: CASSRRAGNEQFF.

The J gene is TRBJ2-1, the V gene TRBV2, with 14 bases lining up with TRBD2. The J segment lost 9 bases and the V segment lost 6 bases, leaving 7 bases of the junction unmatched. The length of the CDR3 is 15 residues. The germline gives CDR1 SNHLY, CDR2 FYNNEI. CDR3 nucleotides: TGTGCCAGCAGATCGGGACTAGCGGGAGTAGCTGAGCAGTTCTTC. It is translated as CASRSGLAGVAEQFF.

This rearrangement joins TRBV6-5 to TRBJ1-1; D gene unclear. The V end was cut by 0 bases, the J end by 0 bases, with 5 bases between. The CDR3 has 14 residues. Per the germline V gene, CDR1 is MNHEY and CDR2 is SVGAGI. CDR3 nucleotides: TGTGCCAGCAGTTACTCAATCCTGAACACTGAAGCTTTCTTT. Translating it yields CASSYSILNTEAFF.

Here the CDR3 DNA reads TGTGCCAGCAGCCCTGCGGGGGACCCACCCACAGATACGCAGTATTTT. Translating gives CASSPAGDPPTDTQYF. The chain carries TRBV9 and TRBJ2-3; TRBD2 agrees at 7 bases. Germline assignment: CDR1 SGDLS and CDR2 YYNGEE. CDR3 length: 16 amino acids. V lost 4 bases and J lost 2; bases outside the gene matches: 10.

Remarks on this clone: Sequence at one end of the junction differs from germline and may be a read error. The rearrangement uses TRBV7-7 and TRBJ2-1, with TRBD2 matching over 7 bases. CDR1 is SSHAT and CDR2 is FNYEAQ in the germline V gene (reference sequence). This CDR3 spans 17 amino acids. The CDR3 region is CASSPSPAAGKYNEQFF. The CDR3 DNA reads TGTGCTAGCAGCCCCTCGCCAGCAGCGGGGAAATACAATGAGCAGTTCTTC. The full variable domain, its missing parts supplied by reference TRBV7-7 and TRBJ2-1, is GAGVSQSPRYKVTKRGQDVTLRCDPISSHATLYWYQQALGQGPEFLTYFNYEAQPDKSGLPSDRFSAERPEGSISTLTIQRTEQRDSAMYRCASSPSPAAGKYNEQFFGPGTRLTVL.

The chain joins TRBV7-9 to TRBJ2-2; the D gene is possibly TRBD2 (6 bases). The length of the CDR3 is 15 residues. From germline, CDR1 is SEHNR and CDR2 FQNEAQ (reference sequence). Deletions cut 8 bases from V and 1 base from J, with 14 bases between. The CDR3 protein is CASSGGLKNTGELFF. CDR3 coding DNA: TGTGCCAGCTCCGGGGGACTGAAGAACACCGGGGAGCTGTTTTTT.

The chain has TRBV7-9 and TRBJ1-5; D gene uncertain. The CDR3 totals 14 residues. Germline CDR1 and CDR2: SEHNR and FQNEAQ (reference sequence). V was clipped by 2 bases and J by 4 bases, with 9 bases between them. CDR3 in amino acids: CASSLKDYNQPQHF. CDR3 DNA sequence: TGTGCCAGCAGCTTAAAAGATTATAATCAGCCCCAGCATTTT.

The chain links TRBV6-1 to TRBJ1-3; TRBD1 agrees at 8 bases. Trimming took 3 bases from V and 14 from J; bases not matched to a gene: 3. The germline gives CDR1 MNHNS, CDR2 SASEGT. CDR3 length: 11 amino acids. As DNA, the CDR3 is TGTGCCAGCAGTGAGTTGGACAGGGTATATTTT. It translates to CASSELDRVYF.

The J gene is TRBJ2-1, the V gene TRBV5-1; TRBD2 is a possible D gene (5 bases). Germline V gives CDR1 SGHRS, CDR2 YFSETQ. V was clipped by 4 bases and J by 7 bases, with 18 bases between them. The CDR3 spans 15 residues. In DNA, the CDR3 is TGCGCCAGCAGCCCTCGCGTCGGGAAGATAAATGAGCAGTTCTTC. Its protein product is CASSPRVGKINEQFF.